This T cell receptor (beta chain) was retrieved from a study of blood T cell repertoires in COVID-19. V was trimmed by 2 bases and J by 6 bases, leaving 14 bases between them. This CDR3 is built from 14 residues. The germline V gene encodes CDR1 LGHNT and CDR2 FRNRAP. Assay: immunoSEQ multiplex PCR; the TCRdb copy retains only in-frame clones and omits some. The sample has fewer than 250,000 clones; approximately 88% are singletons. Sample: peripheral blood. The genes are TRBV12-5 and TRBJ2-7; D gene unclear. The TCR comes from a man between 60 and 75 years old who had recovered from COVID-19. CDR3 residues: CASGLSLLSIEQYF. The CDR3 DNA reads as TGTGCTAGTGGTTTGTCGCTCCTGTCTATCGAGCAGTACTTC.